The entry below describes one T cell receptor beta chain. The clone's antigen remains unknown. Base qualities are not at hand, and no much larger clone is one base apart. Libraries were constructed by the immunoSEQ multiplex PCR assay. For the multiplex PCR, a mixture combining 60 forward primers for TCR Vbeta segments and 13 reverse primers for TCR Jbeta segments was used. The CDR3 region of rearranged TCR beta genes was amplified from genomic DNA with a multiplex PCR assay. The amplified TCR beta libraries were sequenced on the Illumina HiSeq System as 87-base-pair reads. In the paper's pipeline: A later analysis tallied 70 million to 100 million unique TCR beta chains across the 666 repertoires, and approximately 11 million of those chains were shared by two or more donors. Raw reads were error-corrected and collapsed into unique sequences by a nearest-neighbor algorithm in which closely related sequences were merged to remove PCR and sequencing errors. To assign V, D and J gene segments, CDR3 sequences were aligned to IMGT reference sequences. Each retained sequence needed at least a six-nucleotide match to both a V gene segment and a J gene segment. A rearrangement counted as productive if the CDR3 had no stop codons and remained in frame with V and J, and every other rearrangement counted as non-productive. Following IMGT convention, CDR3 was defined as the stretch from the second conserved V-encoded cysteine to the conserved J-encoded phenylalanine. The earlier analysis of about 620 of the donors excluded sequences that lacked an unambiguous match to a single V gene segment. In an earlier analysis of 450 to 700 of the donors, V segments were called functional above 56.7% productive rearrangements and were called segregating when the between-donor standard deviation exceeded 5%. A statistical classification framework was developed to diagnose cytomegalovirus status using the catalog of TCR beta chain sequences. V and J gene assignment, in a later analysis, came from comparing TCR nucleotide sequences with IMGT/GENE-DB human TR gene sequences. A later analysis assigned CDR3 sequences and most-parsimonious VDJ recombination scenarios with the TCRdist pipeline. In a later analysis, every TCR beta chain was defined by the combination of its CDR3 amino acid sequence and its V-gene family, and reads without a unique V-gene family were dropped. As a way to deal with suspected cross-contamination and a sequencing artifact, a later analysis dropped hundreds of nucleotide sequences that were highly shared and had low generation probability. For each public chain, a later analysis derived a clonal expansion index from normalized ranks of inferred template counts within each repertoire. A later analysis computed generation probabilities with a VDJ recombination model fitted to out-of-frame rearrangements, and checked the results against IGoR. Hypergeometric tests were used in a later analysis to score TCR-TCR, TCR-HLA and TCR-CMV co-occurrence, with a repertoire-size bias correction applied to the TCR pairs. In a later analysis, false discovery rates were estimated by permuting HLA or CMV assignments 20 times. In a later analysis, co-occurring TCRs were grouped using DBSCAN, and TCRdist sequence similarity was added for clustering within HLA-allele-positive subsets. For co-occurrence clustering, repertoires with fewer than 30,000 or more than 120,000 public chains were excluded, along with roughly five repertoires with anomalous nucleotide sharing. TCRdb holds this immuneACCESS table with in-frame rearrangements only. Some clones are missing; in checked studies, unresolved V genes explain under half, and the rest has no known cause. Clone size and V and J calls were adopted from that table, with D and trimming inferred from the DNA. In this sample the table shows some 100,000 clones, 70% to 80% of which occur a single time. The top ten constitute less than 3.5% of the sample.

The sample belongs to a study of cytomegalovirus exposure and HLA in healthy donors (dated by TCRdb to between 2016 and 2019). Regarding the research as a whole: According to an earlier analysis of several hundred of the donors, about 179 million T cells yielded 117 million unique TCR beta sequences and 250 to 350 Gb of sequence data. All discovery cohort repertoires had been generated using a single sequencing platform. Donor age, sex, ethnicity and CMV serostatus were collected together with the repertoire data. An earlier analysis of some 600 of the donors applied high-throughput TCR beta sequencing to assess whether each TCR beta V gene segment acted as functional or pseudogenic. On average, roughly 200,000 unique TCR beta nucleotide sequences were sequenced per donor among about 400 genotyped donors of the cohort, with around 19% of those sequences being non-productive. Roughly five DR-DQ haplotypes were treated as single units for association and clustering because of strong linkage in the cohort. The study used immunosequencing to profile the T cell repertoires of under 700 subjects and linked those repertoires to cytomegalovirus serostatus. The genetic ancestry cluster associated with self-reported Caucasian donors included 65% to 90% of the 398 genotyped donors. The aim of the study was to test whether cataloging public T cell receptors could identify signatures of past pathogen exposure. An early release that covered around 590 HLA-typed donors contained approximately 300 gigabases of sequencing data and 80 million or so unique TCR sequences. A later genetic analysis took genome-wide SNP genotypes for about 60% of the roughly 670 donors and used that subset as a discovery cohort. A separate validation cohort of some 130 different subjects was used in addition to the 666-subject first cohort. To predict cytomegalovirus infection status, the study combined high-throughput TCR immunosequencing, statistical association of individual TCRs with disease status, and machine learning. In the later analysis, no new phenotypic data were used to find candidate immune exposures; instead, reliance was placed on TCR beta sequences and their occurrence across donors. In a later analysis, previously published TCR beta repertoires from fewer than 750 donors were re-analyzed and high-resolution HLA genotyping was added so that TCR occurrence patterns could be studied. HLA typing included class I and class II loci at four-digit resolution. Typing coverage differed by locus: A, B, C, DRB1 and DQB1 were typed in roughly 620-640 donors, DQA1 in 522, DPA1 in some 600, and DPB1 in about 450.

The cohort comprised some 730 healthy bone marrow donors. All cohort members were sampled while nominally healthy, although unrecorded immune exposures were likely present. The donor tested CMV seropositive, placing the donor among the 250 to 300 seropositive members of the cohort. Every donor gave a peripheral blood sample, and the peripheral blood mononuclear cells from that sample were used for TCR beta sequencing. The Qiagen DNeasy Blood Extraction Kit was used to extract genomic DNA from the blood cell samples. Beyond this particular receptor, the publication reports: In a later analysis, HLA-associated TCR beta chains were found to be more clonally expanded and to have lower generation probabilities than equally common non-associated chains. A later analysis reported that several top co-occurrence clusters appeared linked to parvovirus B19, influenza, CMV and Epstein-Barr virus. Presence/absence analyses assumed roughly uniform sequencing depth across donors, an assumption that may not hold. An earlier analysis of approximately 600 of the donors showed that most TCR beta V segments appeared in productive rearrangements either about 90% or about 30% of the time, which broadly matched IMGT annotations. Specific HLA alleles were associated with more than 15,000 TCR beta sequences at a false discovery rate of 0.05 in a later analysis. Correlated functional status among segregating V segments might reflect linkage disequilibrium, but an unknown experimental factor could not be ruled out. In a later analysis, most CMV-associated TCR beta chains were found to appear HLA-restricted, with HLA associations seemingly driven largely by CMV exposure. The earlier analysis of 587 of the donors excluded seventeen rarely observed V segments, including chromosome 9 orphons, because counts were too low. An association between a missense DCLRE1C variant and V-gene and J-gene trimming of TCR beta chains was found in a later genetic analysis and replicated in an independent cohort. The only immune exposure information available for the cohort was CMV serostatus. Cytomegalovirus status was reported to be diagnosed by the classifier with high specificity and sensitivity in both the original and validation cohorts. Assigning TCR associations to individual alleles was difficult when HLA alleles, especially DR and DQ, strongly co-occurred. The study listed 170 or so TCR beta chains as associated with cytomegalovirus. A few of the identified cytomegalovirus-associated TCR beta chains were confirmed in vitro to be specific for cytomegalovirus antigens. Because HLA typing was missing for some donors at each locus, association tests included only the typed subset. This cohort had only TCR beta chains sequenced, and the lack of alpha or paired-chain data limited which features could be detected. The sequencing pipeline was judged likely to have produced a cluster of highly shared sequence variants as a technical artifact. Some IMGT-functional V segments, including TRBV6-2 and TRBV6-3, could not be distinguished by the 87-base-pair reads and were therefore excluded. According to a later genetic analysis, donors in an Asian-associated ancestry cluster had fewer N-insertions in productive TCRs than the approximately 670-donor mean. It was suggested by the authors that the approach could potentially be generalized to other disease states and immunological phenotypes. Most TCR sequences were seen in very few donors, while some public TCRs were found in many individuals. A further reported finding was that TCR beta sequences accurately predicted the HLA-A and HLA-B alleles for most subjects in the first cohort. According to a later analysis, TCR association rates differed among HLA loci, with DRB1 alleles showing the most associated TCRs and HLA-C alleles showing the fewest.

V was cut back by 2 bases and J by 0 bases, leaving a gap of 9 bases between them. From the cysteine through the phenylalanine, the CDR3 covers 14 amino acids. Just CDR3 DNA is preserved here, 42 bases in frame from base 1. Based on the germline V gene, the CDR1 and CDR2 sequences are SGHTS and YDEGEE. The clonotype comes from a male donor in good health and CMV-seropositive. This sequence uses TRBV5-8 and TRBJ2-7; the D region possibly corresponds to TRBD2 (6 bases align). The specimen was PBMCs. The DNA is TGTGCCAGCAGCTTCGGGGGATCCTCCTACGAGCAGTACTTC. Translated, this gives CASSFGGSSYEQYF.